The 29 T cell receptor beta chains below were found in one sample sequenced in a study of T cell responses to AZD1222 COVID-19 vaccine. Libraries were prepared by immunoSEQ multiplex PCR; TCRdb keeps only in-frame clonotypes and omits some of them. The repertoire holds 52,000 or so clones, with roughly 80% as singletons. Sequences were derived from peripheral blood, sampled on day 0 of AZD1222 vaccination. The receptors derive from an adult in good health.

The J gene is TRBJ1-1, the V gene TRBV28; unclear D gene. Per germline, CDR1 MDHEN and CDR2 SYDVKM. The CDR3 length is 12 residues. Trimming cost V 2 bases and J 1 base, with 2 bases left between them. The CDR3 nucleotides read TGTGCCAGCAGTTTAACGAACACTGAAGCTTTCTTT. It yields the protein CASSLTNTEAFF.

The gene calls are TRBV6-5 and TRBJ2-7, with D perhaps TRBD2 (6 bases). The CDR3 spans 13 residues. The V end was cut by 6 bases, the J end by 3 bases, with 12 bases between. The germline CDR1 and CDR2 sequences are MNHEY and SVGAGI. Written as DNA, the CDR3 is TGTGCCAGCAGACGCGGAGGGATCTACGAGCAGTACTTC. Protein product: CASRRGGIYEQYF.

This clone was seen just once. The V call is TRBV28, the J call TRBJ1-2, with a tentative D call TRBD1 (5 bases). The CDR3 spans 12 residues. Germline V CDR1 and CDR2: MDHEN, SYDVKM. The V end was cut by 4 bases, the J end by 8 bases, with 11 bases between. CDR3 nucleotides: TGTGCCAGCAGTTCTGGGGCAGGCGGCTACACCTTC. Translating gives CASSSGAGGYTF.

The CDR3 DNA follows: TGTGCCAGCAGCCCCCGCGGGGGGAGCTCCTACGAGCAGTACTTC. Translating gives CASSPRGGSSYEQYF. This chain links TRBV5-4 with TRBJ2-7; the match to TRBD2 covers 8 bases. Germline trimming cut 4 bases from V and 0 bases from J; bases unmatched to any gene: 6. The CDR3 has 15 residues. Germline values: CDR1 SGHNT, CDR2 YYREEE (reference sequence).

V and J are TRBV24-1 and TRBJ2-2; D unresolved. The length of the CDR3 is 13 residues. CDR1 is KGHDR, CDR2 SFDVKD, per germline. V gave up 5 bases and J gave up 4 bases, with 7 bases separating them. This chain's CDR3 is CATSVDGTGELFF. CDR3 nucleotides: TGTGCCACCAGTGTTGATGGCACCGGGGAGCTGTTTTTT.

The table lists this clone with a few counts. The chain is built from TRBV5-4 and TRBJ2-1; the D gene is possibly TRBD2 (6 bases). Looked up from germline, CDR1 is SGHNT and CDR2 is YYREEE (reference sequence). The V and J ends lost 0 bases and 5 bases respectively, with 9 bases between them. The CDR3 length is 14 residues. CDR3 sequence: CASSLGLADNEQFF. The CDR3 nucleotides read TGTGCCAGCAGCTTGGGATTAGCGGACAATGAGCAGTTCTTC. Full variable domain (outside the CDR3, taken from reference TRBV5-4 and TRBJ2-1): ETGVTQSPTHLIKTRGQQVTLRCSSQSGHNTVSWYQQALGQGPQFIFQYYREEENGRGNFPPRFSGLQFPNYSSELNVNALELDDSALYLCASSLGLADNEQFFGPGTRLTVL.

V usage is TRBV4-3 and J usage is TRBJ1-2; TRBD1 is a possible D gene (6 bases). CDR3 length: 15 residues. CDR1 is LGHNA and CDR2 is YSLEER in the germline V gene. V lost 0 bases and J 6 bases, leaving 14 bases between the germline ends. CDR3 region: CASSQDPRRGNGYTF. The CDR3 nucleotides are TGCGCCAGCAGCCAAGATCCTCGGAGGGGGAATGGCTACACCTTC.

The chain employs TRBV6-4 and TRBJ2-1, with D perhaps TRBD2 (7 bases). Trimming stripped 0 bases from V and 6 bases from J, with 15 bases between. Germline assignment: CDR1 MRHNA and CDR2 SNTAGT. The CDR3 consists of 16 residues. In DNA form, the CDR3 reads TGTGCCAGCAGTGACTCGGGAGGGGGGAAAGTCAATGAGCAGTTCTTC. Protein: CASSDSGGGKVNEQFF.

J is TRBJ1-5 and V is TRBV4-1, with 8 bases lining up with TRBD1. The V gene end was trimmed by 0 bases and the J gene end by 6 bases; junction bases not matched to a gene: 10. Per germline, CDR1 MGHRA and CDR2 YSYEKL. The CDR3 covers 17 residues. The CDR3, as DNA: TGCGCCAGCAGCCAAGATCACGGGACAGGCATAAGTCAGCCCCAGCATTTT. Protein product: CASSQDHGTGISQPQHF.

The chain has TRBV5-6 and TRBJ2-1; D tentatively fits TRBD1 or TRBD2 (7 bases each). The CDR3 spans 15 residues. The V gene lost 2 bases and the J gene lost 6 bases, with 15 bases spanning the gap. Germline-derived CDR1 and CDR2 are SGHDT and YYEEEE. The DNA for the CDR3 is TGTGCCAGCAGCTTTGGGAGGGGGCGTAGCAATGAGCAGTTCTTC. Translated, it gives CASSFGRGRSNEQFF.

The J gene is TRBJ2-5, the V gene TRBV25-1; D not certain. Trimming shortened V by 6 bases and J by 5 bases, and 13 bases separated the two germline ends. Germline-derived CDR1 and CDR2 are MGHDK and SYGVNS. This CDR3 is built from 13 residues. CDR3 bases: TGTGCCAGCAGGACGGGCCTTCCGGAGACCCAGTACTTC. It codes for CASRTGLPETQYF.

The rearrangement uses TRBV24-1 and TRBJ2-7; TRBD1 aligns across 11 bases. The ends lost 2 bases at V and 3 bases at J; junction bases unmatched: 5. This CDR3 spans 16 amino acids. In germline, CDR1 is KGHDR, CDR2 SFDVKD. Here the CDR3 reads CATSDSTGTGGYEQYF. CDR3 nucleotide sequence: TGTGCCACCAGTGATTCAACCGGGACAGGGGGCTACGAGCAGTACTTC.

The chain links TRBV7-9 to TRBJ1-2, with no clear D. The germline CDR1 and CDR2 sequences are SEHNR and FQNEAQ (reference sequence). The ends were cut back, 1 base at V and 2 bases at J, with 8 bases in the middle. The CDR3 runs to 14 residues. In DNA form, the CDR3 reads TGTGCCAGCAGCTTAGATCTGGACAACTATGGCTACACCTTC. Amino acid sequence: CASSLDLDNYGYTF.

The chain employs TRBV5-1 and TRBJ2-2; D not certain. The CDR3 length is 14 residues. CDR1 and CDR2 from the germline V gene are SGHRS and YFSETQ. V was shortened by 3 bases and J by 5 bases, with 11 bases between the two germline ends. The CDR3 sequence is CASSSMVETGELFF. CDR3 in DNA: TGCGCCAGCAGCTCCATGGTGGAGACCGGGGAGCTGTTTTTT. The full variable domain, completed using reference TRBV5-1 and TRBJ2-2, is KAGVTQTPRYLIKTRGQQVTLSCSPISGHRSVSWYQQTPGQGLQFLFEYFSETQRNKGNFPGRFSGRQFSNSRSEMNVSTLELGDSALYLCASSSMVETGELFFGEGSRLTVL.

The CDR3: CASSLGLAGVGAQYF. In DNA form, the CDR3 reads TGCGCCAGCAGCTTGGGACTAGCGGGGGTCGGGGCCCAGTACTTC. The chain links TRBV5-1 to TRBJ2-5, with 12 bases fitting TRBD2. The germline gives CDR1 SGHRS, CDR2 YFSETQ. The V gene end was trimmed by 0 bases and the J gene end by 9 bases; junction bases not matched to a gene: 6. This CDR3 comprises 15 residues.

V usage is TRBV4-2 and J usage is TRBJ1-2, with a weak D call TRBD1 (5 bases). Trimming shortened V by 0 bases and J by 7 bases, and 18 bases separated the two germline ends. Germline values: CDR1 LGHNA, CDR2 YNFKEQ. The CDR3 length is 16 residues. This CDR3 is CASSQDWQGSPGGYTF. The CDR3 DNA reads TGTGCCAGCAGCCAAGATTGGCAGGGCTCCCCGGGTGGCTACACCTTC.

The CDR3 region is CASSSSPRQGTEAFF. CDR3 sequence (DNA): TGTGCCAGCAGTTCGTCGCCCCGGCAGGGGACTGAAGCTTTCTTT. The V and J genes are TRBV6-5 and TRBJ1-1; D possibly corresponds to TRBD1 (6 bases). Per the germline V gene, CDR1 is MNHEY and CDR2 is SVGAGI. CDR3 size: 15 residues. Trimming cost V 4 bases and J 5 bases, with 17 bases left between them.

The V gene is TRBV7-2, the J gene TRBJ1-6, with D tentatively TRBD1 (5 bases). The CDR3 is 15 residues long. Trimming took 1 base from V and 7 from J, leaving 11 bases between them. Germline V gives CDR1 SGHTA, CDR2 FQGNSA. The CDR3, as DNA: TGTGCCAGCAGCTTAGTTCGGGGCGGGAATTCACCCCTCCACTTT. Its protein product is CASSLVRGGNSPLHF. The full variable domain, with the rest looked up from reference TRBV7-2 and TRBJ1-6, is GAGVSQSPSNKVTEKGKDVELRCDPISGHTALYWYRQSLGQGLEFLIYFQGNSAPDKSGLPSDRFSAERTGGSVSTLTIQRTQQEDSAVYLCASSLVRGGNSPLHFGNGTRLTVT.

The rearrangement uses TRBV6-2 or TRBV6-3 and TRBJ2-1; 8 bases line up with TRBD2. V was pared by 6 bases and J by 6 bases, with 10 bases of the junction left unmatched. In germline, CDR1 is MNHEY, CDR2 SVGEGT. CDR3 length: 15 residues. The DNA for the CDR3 is TGTGCCAGCAGCTCACTAGCGGCGCTTTCCAATGAGCAGTTCTTC. Protein: CASSSLAALSNEQFF.

This chain connects TRBV7-2 to TRBJ1-1; TRBD1 might be the D (5 bases). Germline loops: CDR1 SGHTA, CDR2 FQGNSA. CDR3 length equals 14 residues. The ends were cut back, 5 bases at V and 4 bases at J, with 14 bases in the middle. CDR3 residues: CASSPHGGGTEAFF. The CDR3 DNA reads as TGTGCCAGCAGCCCCCACGGGGGAGGCACTGAAGCTTTCTTT.

The chain carries TRBV4-3 and TRBJ2-1, with TRBD1 matching over 8 bases. J was trimmed by 6 bases and V by 0 bases; bases with no gene match: 10. In germline, CDR1 is LGHNA, CDR2 YSLEER. The CDR3 consists of 17 residues. The CDR3 spells CASSQEEGTGGPNEQFF. CDR3 nucleotides: TGCGCCAGCAGCCAAGAGGAAGGAACAGGGGGACCCAATGAGCAGTTCTTC.

The chain uses TRBV10-3 and TRBJ2-1; possibly TRBD1 for D (6 bases). The length of the CDR3 is 18 residues. The ends were cut back, 2 bases at V and 6 bases at J, with 23 bases in the middle. The germline V gene has CDR1 ENHRY and CDR2 SYGVKD. For the CDR3, the DNA is TGTGCCATCAGTGAGAATATTGGGGGACACCTGGGGCGCAATGAGCAGTTCTTC. It codes for CAISENIGGHLGRNEQFF.

Written as DNA, the CDR3 is TGTGCCAGCAGCCACCTGGGGGGCAATCAGCCCCAGCATTTT. Encoded protein: CASSHLGGNQPQHF. V is TRBV4-2 and J is TRBJ1-5; a weak D match, TRBD1 (5 bases). V lost 3 bases and J lost 2, with 8 bases in between. The CDR3 covers 14 residues. Germline loops: CDR1 LGHNA, CDR2 YNFKEQ.

This chain links TRBV19 with TRBJ1-2; 7 bases agree with TRBD1. The V segment lost 7 bases and the J segment 1 base; nucleotides outside the gene matches: 6. This CDR3 is built from 14 residues. Looked up from germline, CDR1 is LNHDA and CDR2 is SQIVND (reference sequence). CDR3 nucleotides: TGTGCCAGTAACCCGACAGGGATTAACTATGGCTACACCTTC. This encodes CASNPTGINYGYTF.

This clone was seen a single time. The V call is TRBV6-4, the J call TRBJ1-2; TRBD1 aligns across 7 bases. Germline V lookup: CDR1 MRHNA, CDR2 SNTAGT. The CDR3 runs 14 residues. The V and J ends lost 2 bases and 7 bases, in that order; junction bases with no gene match: 7. The CDR3 loop reads CASSDGRGLGGYTF. CDR3 nucleotide sequence: TGTGCCAGCAGTGACGGGAGGGGGCTCGGTGGCTACACCTTC.

J is TRBJ1-2 and V is TRBV25-1; D unclear. Germline CDR1 reads MGHDK; CDR2 reads SYGVNS. Trimming removed 3 bases at V and 4 bases at J, with 9 bases between. The CDR3 spans 13 residues. Here the CDR3 reads CASSDDNSYGYTF. DNA for the CDR3: TGTGCCAGCAGTGACGACAACTCCTATGGCTACACCTTC.

This chain connects TRBV5-1 to TRBJ1-4, with D unresolved. Germline CDR1 and CDR2: SGHRS and YFSETQ. This CDR3 has 17 amino acids. V lost 2 bases to trimming and J lost 0 bases, with 14 bases between them. CDR3 sequence (DNA): TGCGCCAGCAGCTTATCTCACGGTGGGGCAACTAATGAAAAACTGTTTTTT. Its translation: CASSLSHGGATNEKLFF.

The CDR3 DNA reads as TGCGCCAGCAGCCCGCAAGGCACAGATACGCAGTATTTT. This translates into CASSPQGTDTQYF. The rearrangement links TRBV5-1 to TRBJ2-3, with D hard to call. Trimming cost V 4 bases and J 1 base, with 7 bases left between them. This CDR3 has 13 amino acids. Germline V gene lookup returns CDR1 SGHRS and CDR2 YFSETQ.

This clone has only one observation. The chain uses TRBV18 and TRBJ1-5; tentatively, D is TRBD1 (6 bases). Germline loops: CDR1 KGHSH, CDR2 LQKENI. This CDR3 region has 15 residues. V gave up 4 bases and J gave up 3 bases, with 13 bases separating them. The DNA of the CDR3 is TGTGCCAGCTCACTTACAGGGCAACACAATCAGCCCCAGCATTTT. It codes for CASSLTGQHNQPQHF. The full variable domain, its missing parts supplied by reference TRBV18 and TRBJ1-5, is NAGVMQNPRHLVRRRGQEARLRCSPMKGHSHVYWYRQLPEEGLKFMVYLQKENIIDESGMPKERFSAEFPKEGPSILRIQQVVRGDSAAYFCASSLTGQHNQPQHFGDGTRLSIL.